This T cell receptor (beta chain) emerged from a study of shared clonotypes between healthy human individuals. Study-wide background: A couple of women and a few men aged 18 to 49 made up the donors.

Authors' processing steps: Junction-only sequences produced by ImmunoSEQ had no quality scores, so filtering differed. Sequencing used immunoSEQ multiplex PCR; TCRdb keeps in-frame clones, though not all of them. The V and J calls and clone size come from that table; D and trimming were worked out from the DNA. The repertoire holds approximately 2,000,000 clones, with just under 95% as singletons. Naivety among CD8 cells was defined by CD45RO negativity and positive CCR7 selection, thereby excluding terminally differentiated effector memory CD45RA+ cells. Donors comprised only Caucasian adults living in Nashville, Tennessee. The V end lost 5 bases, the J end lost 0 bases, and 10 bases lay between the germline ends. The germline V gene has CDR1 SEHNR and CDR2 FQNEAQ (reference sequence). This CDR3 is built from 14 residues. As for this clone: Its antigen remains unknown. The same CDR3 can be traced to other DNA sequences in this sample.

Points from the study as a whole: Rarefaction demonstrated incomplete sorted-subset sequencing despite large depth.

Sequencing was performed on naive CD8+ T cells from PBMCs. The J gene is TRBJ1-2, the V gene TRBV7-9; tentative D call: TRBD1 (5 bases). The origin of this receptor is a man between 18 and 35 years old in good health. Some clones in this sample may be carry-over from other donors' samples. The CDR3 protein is CASSRGTANYGYTF. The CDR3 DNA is TGTGCCAGCAGCCGAGGGACGGCTAACTATGGCTACACCTTC.